The T cell receptor (beta chain) described here comes from a study of T cell changes during pregnancy in multiple sclerosis. Profiling relied on immunoSEQ multiplex PCR, and the TCRdb table lists in-frame clones only, not all of them. The data contain 35,000 to 45,000 clones, more than 70% of them seen just once; the ten biggest clones take up 4.1%. V shed 7 bases and J shed 8 bases, with 15 bases lying between them. Per the germline V gene, CDR1 is SGDLS and CDR2 is YYNGEE. CDR3 length: 12 amino acids. This TCR was sampled from a female donor with multiple sclerosis, enrolled in a pregnancy study. The genes are TRBV9 and TRBJ1-2, with no clear D. This specimen consisted of CD8+ T cells from peripheral blood mononuclear cells, obtained in the first trimester of pregnancy. The CDR3 reads CASSRSGIGYTF. CDR3 coding DNA: TGTGCCAGCTCCCGGTCGGGGATCGGCTACACCTTC.